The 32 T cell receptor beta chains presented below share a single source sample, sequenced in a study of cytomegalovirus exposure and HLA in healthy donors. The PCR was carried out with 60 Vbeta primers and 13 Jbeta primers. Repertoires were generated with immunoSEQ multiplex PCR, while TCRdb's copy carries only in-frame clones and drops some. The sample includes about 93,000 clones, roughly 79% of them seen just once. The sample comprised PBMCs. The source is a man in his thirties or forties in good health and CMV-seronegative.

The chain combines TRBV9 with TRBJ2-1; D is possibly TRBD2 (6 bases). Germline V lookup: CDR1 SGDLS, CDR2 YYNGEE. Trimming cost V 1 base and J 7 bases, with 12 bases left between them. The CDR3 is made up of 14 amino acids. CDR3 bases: TGTGCCAGCAGCGTAAGCGGGTACCAGAATGAGCAGTTCTTC. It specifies CASSVSGYQNEQFF.

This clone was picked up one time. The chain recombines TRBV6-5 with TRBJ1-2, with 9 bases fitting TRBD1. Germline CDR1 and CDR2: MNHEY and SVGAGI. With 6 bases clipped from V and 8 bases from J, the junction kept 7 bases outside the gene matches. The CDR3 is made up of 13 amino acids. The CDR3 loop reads CASRRGTGRGYTF. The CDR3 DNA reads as TGTGCCAGCAGAAGAGGGACAGGGAGGGGCTACACCTTC.

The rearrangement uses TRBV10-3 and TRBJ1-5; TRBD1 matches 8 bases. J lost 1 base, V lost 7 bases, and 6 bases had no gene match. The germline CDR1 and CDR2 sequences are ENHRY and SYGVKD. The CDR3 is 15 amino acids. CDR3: CAINTGGRSNQPQHF. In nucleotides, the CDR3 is TGTGCCATCAATACAGGGGGAAGGAGCAATCAGCCCCAGCATTTT.

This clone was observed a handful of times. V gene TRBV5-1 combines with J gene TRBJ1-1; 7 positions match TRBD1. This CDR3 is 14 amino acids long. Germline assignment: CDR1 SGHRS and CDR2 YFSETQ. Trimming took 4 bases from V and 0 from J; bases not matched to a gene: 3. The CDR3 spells CASSKGTVNTEAFF. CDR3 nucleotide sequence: TGCGCCAGCAGCAAGGGGACAGTGAACACTGAAGCTTTCTTT.

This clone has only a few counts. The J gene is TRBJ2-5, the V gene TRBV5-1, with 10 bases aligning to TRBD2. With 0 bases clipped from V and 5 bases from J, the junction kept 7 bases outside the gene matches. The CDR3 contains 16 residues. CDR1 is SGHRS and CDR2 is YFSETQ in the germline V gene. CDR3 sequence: CASSLVSGGAGETQYF. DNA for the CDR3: TGCGCCAGCAGCTTGGTGAGCGGGGGGGCCGGGGAGACCCAGTACTTC.

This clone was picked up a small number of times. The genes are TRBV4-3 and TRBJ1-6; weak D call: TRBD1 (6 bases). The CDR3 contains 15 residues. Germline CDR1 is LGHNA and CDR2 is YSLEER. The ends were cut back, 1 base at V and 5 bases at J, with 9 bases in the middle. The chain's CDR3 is CASSQGTENNSPLHF. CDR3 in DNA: TGCGCCAGCAGCCAAGGGACAGAAAATAATTCACCCCTCCACTTT.

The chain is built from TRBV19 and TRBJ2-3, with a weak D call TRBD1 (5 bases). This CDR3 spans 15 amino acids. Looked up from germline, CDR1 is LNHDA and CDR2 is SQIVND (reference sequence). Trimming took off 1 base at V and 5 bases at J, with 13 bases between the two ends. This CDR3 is CASSIGGRVGDTQYF. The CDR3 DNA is TGTGCCAGTAGTATAGGAGGCAGGGTAGGAGATACGCAGTATTTT.

The CDR3 loop is CASSLVGSPLHF. The CDR3 nucleotides read TGTGCCAGCAGCTTAGTGGGCTCACCCCTCCACTTT. The V call is TRBV11-2, the J call TRBJ1-6; D is unclear. Germline V gives CDR1 SGHAT, CDR2 FQNNGV. The CDR3 is made up of 12 amino acids. The V and J ends lost 1 base and 10 bases respectively, with 5 bases between them.

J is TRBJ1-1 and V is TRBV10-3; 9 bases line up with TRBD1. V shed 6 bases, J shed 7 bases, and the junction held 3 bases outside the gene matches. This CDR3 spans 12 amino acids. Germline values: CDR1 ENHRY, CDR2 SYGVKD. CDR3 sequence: CAIRGTGIEAFF. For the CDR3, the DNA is TGTGCCATCAGAGGGACAGGGATTGAAGCTTTCTTT.

The CDR3 sequence is CASSLSWTSAAGELFF. CDR3 DNA sequence: TGTGCCAGCAGCTTAAGTTGGACTAGCGCGGCCGGGGAGCTGTTTTTT. V is TRBV7-3 and J is TRBJ2-2; 9 positions match TRBD2. V shed 1 base and J 6 bases; nucleotides not matched to a gene: 6. Germline assignment: CDR1 SGHTA and CDR2 FQGTGA. The CDR3 totals 16 residues.

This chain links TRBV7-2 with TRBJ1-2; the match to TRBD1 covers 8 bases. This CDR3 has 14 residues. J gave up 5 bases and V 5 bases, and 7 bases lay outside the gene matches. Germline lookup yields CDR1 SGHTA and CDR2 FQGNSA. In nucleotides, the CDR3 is TGTGCCAGCAGCCTCGACAGGGGACCGTATGGCTACACCTTC. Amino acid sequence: CASSLDRGPYGYTF. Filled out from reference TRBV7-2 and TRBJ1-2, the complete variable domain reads GAGVSQSPSNKVTEKGKDVELRCDPISGHTALYWYRQSLGQGLEFLIYFQGNSAPDKSGLPSDRFSAERTGGSVSTLTIQRTQQEDSAVYLCASSLDRGPYGYTFGSGTRLTVV.

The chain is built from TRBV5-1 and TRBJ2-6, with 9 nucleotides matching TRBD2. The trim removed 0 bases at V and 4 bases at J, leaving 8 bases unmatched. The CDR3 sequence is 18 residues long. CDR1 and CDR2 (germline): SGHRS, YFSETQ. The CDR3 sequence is CASSLVFTAGGGANVLTF. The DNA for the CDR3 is TGCGCCAGCAGCTTGGTTTTTACCGCGGGAGGGGGGGCCAACGTCCTGACTTTC.

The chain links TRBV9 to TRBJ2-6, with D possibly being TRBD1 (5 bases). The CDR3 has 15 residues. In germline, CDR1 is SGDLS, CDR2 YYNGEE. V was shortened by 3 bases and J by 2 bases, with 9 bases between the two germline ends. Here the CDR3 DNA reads TGTGCCAGCAGCGAGACAGCAGCTGGGGCCAACGTCCTGACTTTC. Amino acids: CASSETAAGANVLTF.

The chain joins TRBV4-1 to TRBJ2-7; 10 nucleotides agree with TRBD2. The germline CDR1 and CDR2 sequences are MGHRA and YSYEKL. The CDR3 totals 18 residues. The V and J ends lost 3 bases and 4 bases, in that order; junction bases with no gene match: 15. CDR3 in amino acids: CASSHLERSGGAGYEQYF. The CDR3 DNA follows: TGCGCCAGCAGCCACCTAGAGAGGAGCGGGGGGGCCGGTTACGAGCAGTACTTC.

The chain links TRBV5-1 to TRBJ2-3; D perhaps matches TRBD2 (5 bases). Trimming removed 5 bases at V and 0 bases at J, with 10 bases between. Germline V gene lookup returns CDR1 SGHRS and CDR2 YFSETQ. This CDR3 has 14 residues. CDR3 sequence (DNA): TGCGCCAGCAGTGTAGCGACTAGCACAGATACGCAGTATTTT. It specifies CASSVATSTDTQYF.

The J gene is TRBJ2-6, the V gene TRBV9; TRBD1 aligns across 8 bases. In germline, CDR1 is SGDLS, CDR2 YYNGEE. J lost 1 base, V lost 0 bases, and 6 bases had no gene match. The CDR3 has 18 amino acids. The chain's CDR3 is CASSVEAGGASGANVLTF. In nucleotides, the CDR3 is TGTGCCAGCAGCGTAGAGGCAGGGGGCGCTTCTGGGGCCAACGTCCTGACTTTC.

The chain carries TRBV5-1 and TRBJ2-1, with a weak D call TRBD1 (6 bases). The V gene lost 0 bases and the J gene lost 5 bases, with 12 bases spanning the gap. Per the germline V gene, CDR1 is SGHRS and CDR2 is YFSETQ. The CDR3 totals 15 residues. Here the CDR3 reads CASSLARGSNNEQFF. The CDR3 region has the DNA TGCGCCAGCAGCTTGGCTAGGGGGTCAAACAATGAGCAGTTCTTC.

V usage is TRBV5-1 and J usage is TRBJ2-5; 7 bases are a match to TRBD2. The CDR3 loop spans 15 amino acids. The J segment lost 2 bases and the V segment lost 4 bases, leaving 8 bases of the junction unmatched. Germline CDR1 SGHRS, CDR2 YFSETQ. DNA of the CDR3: TGCGCCAGCAGCATCTTGCCGGGACTACAAGAGACCCAGTACTTC. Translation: CASSILPGLQETQYF.

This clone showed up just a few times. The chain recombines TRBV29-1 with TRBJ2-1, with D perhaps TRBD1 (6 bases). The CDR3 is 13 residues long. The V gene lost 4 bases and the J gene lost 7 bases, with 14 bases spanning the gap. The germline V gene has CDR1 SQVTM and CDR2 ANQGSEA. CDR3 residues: CSVVPRGLNEQFF. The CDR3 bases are TGCAGCGTTGTGCCCAGGGGATTAAATGAGCAGTTCTTC.

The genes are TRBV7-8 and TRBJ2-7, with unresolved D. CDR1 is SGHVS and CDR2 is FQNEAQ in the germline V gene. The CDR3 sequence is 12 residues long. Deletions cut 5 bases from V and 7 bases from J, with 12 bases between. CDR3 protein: CASSLTGGEQYF. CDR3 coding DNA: TGTGCCAGCAGCCTTACCGGCGGAGAGCAGTACTTC. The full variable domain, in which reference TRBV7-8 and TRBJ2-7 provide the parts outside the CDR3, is GAGVSQSPRYKVAKRGQDVALRCDPISGHVSLFWYQQALGQGPEFLTYFQNEAQLDKSGLPSDRFFAERPEGSVSTLKIQRTQQEDSAVYLCASSLTGGEQYFGPGTRLTVT.

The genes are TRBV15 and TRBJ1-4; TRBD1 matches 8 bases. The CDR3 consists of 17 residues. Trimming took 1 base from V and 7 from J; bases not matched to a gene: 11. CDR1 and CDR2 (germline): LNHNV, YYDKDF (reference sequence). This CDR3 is CATSRARGREDSEKLFF. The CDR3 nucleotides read TGTGCCACCAGCAGAGCCAGGGGGCGCGAGGATTCTGAAAAACTGTTTTTT.

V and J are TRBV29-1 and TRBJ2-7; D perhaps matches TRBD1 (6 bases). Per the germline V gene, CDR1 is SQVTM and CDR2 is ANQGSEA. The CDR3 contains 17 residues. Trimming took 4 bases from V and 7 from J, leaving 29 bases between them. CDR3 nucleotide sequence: TGCAGCGTTGCATCTGCTCAAGGGGGACAACAAGCAAGGGAGCAGTACTTC. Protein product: CSVASAQGGQQAREQYF.

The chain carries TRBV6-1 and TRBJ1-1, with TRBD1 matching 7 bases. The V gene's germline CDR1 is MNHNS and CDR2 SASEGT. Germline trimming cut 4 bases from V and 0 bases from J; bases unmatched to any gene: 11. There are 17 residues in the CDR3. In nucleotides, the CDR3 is TGTGCCAGCAGTGGCAACCCGGGACAGCCTTTGAACACTGAAGCTTTCTTT. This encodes CASSGNPGQPLNTEAFF.

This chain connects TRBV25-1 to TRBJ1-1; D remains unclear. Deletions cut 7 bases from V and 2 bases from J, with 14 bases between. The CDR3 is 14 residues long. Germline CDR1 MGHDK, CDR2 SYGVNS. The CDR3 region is CASMGLGLNTEAFF. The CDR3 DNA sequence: TGTGCCAGCATGGGTCTGGGCCTCAACACTGAAGCTTTCTTT. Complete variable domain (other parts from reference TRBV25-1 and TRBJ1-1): EADIYQTPRYLVIGTGKKITLECSQTMGHDKMYWYQQDPGMELHLIHYSYGVNSTEKGDLSSESTVSRIRTEHFPLTLESARPSHTSQYLCASMGLGLNTEAFFGQGTRLTVV.

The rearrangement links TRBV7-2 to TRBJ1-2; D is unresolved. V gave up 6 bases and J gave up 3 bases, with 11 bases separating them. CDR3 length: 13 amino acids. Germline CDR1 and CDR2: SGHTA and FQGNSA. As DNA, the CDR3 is TGTGCCAGCAGAGGCGGCACTTACTATGGCTACACCTTC. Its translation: CASRGGTYYGYTF.

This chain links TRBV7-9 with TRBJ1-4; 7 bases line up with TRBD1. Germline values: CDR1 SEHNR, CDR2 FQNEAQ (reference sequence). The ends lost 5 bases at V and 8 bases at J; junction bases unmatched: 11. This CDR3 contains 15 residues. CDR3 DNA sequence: TGTGCCAGCAGCCTCCGAGACAGGGCAGGCGAAAAACTGTTTTTT. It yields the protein CASSLRDRAGEKLFF.

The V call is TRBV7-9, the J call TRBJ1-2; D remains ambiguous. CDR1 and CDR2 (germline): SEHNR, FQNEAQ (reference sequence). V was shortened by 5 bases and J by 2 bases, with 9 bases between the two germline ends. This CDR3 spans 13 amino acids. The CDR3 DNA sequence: TGTGCCAGCAGCATTAGCCCCAACTATGGCTACACCTTC. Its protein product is CASSISPNYGYTF.

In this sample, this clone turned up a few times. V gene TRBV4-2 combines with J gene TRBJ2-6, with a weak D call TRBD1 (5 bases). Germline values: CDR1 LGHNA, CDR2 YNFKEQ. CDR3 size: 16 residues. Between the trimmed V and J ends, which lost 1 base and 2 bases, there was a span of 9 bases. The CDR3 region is CASSQVFRAGANVLTF. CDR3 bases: TGTGCCAGCAGCCAAGTATTCAGGGCTGGGGCCAACGTCCTGACTTTC.

The CDR3 is CASSFQGSTMEAFF. Written as DNA, the CDR3 is TGTGCCAGCAGCTTCCAGGGGTCGACGATGGAAGCTTTCTTT. V and J are TRBV5-4 and TRBJ1-1, with D perhaps matching TRBD1 (6 bases). The CDR3 has 14 amino acids. V was cut by 2 bases and J by 8 bases, with 16 bases left in between. Germline CDR1 reads SGHNT; CDR2 reads YYREEE (reference sequence).

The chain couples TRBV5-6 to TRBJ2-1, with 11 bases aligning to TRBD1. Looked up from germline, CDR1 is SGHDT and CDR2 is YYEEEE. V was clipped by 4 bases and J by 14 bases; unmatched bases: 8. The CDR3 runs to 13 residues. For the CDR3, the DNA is TGTGCCAGCAGCAGGCGGTGGACAGGGGGCAAGTTCTTC. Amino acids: CASSRRWTGGKFF.

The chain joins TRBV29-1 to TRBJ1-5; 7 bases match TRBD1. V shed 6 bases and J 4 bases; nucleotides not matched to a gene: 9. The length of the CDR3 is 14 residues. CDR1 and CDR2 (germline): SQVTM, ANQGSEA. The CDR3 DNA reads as TGCAGCGTCGTGACAGGGAGTTTTAATCAGCCCCAGCATTTT. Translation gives CSVVTGSFNQPQHF.

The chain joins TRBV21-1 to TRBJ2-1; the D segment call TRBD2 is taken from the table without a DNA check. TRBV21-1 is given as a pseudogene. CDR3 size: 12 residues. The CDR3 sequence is CASRGAFNEQFF. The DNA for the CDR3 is TGTGCCAGCAGAGGAGCTTTCAATGAGCAGTTCTTC.